The T cell receptor beta chain under discussion was sequenced for a study of identical twins (dated by TCRdb to 2016 to 2017). For the wider study: To test whether fetal clonotypes persist, this study deep-sequenced TCR alpha and beta repertoires from monozygotic twins, from unrelated adults of various ages, and from cord blood. Replicate twin experiments were performed at different times using different library preparation protocols to rule out contamination. Study-wide findings and limitations: Compared with coincidental sharing between unrelated individuals, an excess of low generation-probability sequences was observed among out-of-frame TCR alpha sequences shared between twins. Because the same donors could not be followed over many years, conclusions were based on cross-sectional statistical analysis. Fewer insertions were carried by abundant cord blood beta clonotypes, a similar but weaker trend appeared in young adult naive repertoires, and no such trend appeared in memory repertoires. The excess sharing between twins in beta out-of-frame sequences was weaker because fewer shared sequences reduced the signal-to-noise ratio. Recombination models systematically underestimated out-of-frame TCR alpha sharing in monozygotic twins but agreed with sharing between unrelated individuals. Invariant T cells such as MAIT and iNKT could partly confound zero-insertion analyses, although diverse VJ usage argued against such confounding for most clonotypes.

V ends up 5 bases short and J 7 bases short, with an unmatched junction base count of 22. The CDR3 covers 19 residues, taking in both the cysteine and the phenylalanine. Only the CDR3 region is kept as DNA, spanning 57 bases read in frame from base 1. CDR1 and CDR2 (LNHNV, YYDKDF) derive from the germline V gene (reference sequence). Every donor in the study was a healthy Caucasian. The twin cohort comprised three pairs of female monozygotic twins, all aged roughly 18 to 30 years. Positive isolation kits from Invitrogen were used to isolate the CD4+ and CD8+ T cell populations. Of note for this clonotype: Its cognate antigen has yet to be identified. Base-call qualities are not available, and no considerably larger clone is one nucleotide away.

The library was produced with 5' RACE. The data were produced on an Illumina HiSeq 2000. A universal primer binding site was added through template switching, and the final cDNA carried a unique molecular identifier so that TCR cDNA molecules could be counted accurately. First-strand cDNA for TCR alpha and beta chains was synthesized from specific primers in the conserved constant-segment region. To control for contamination, every cDNA library was double barcoded, receiving both a SMART-Mk sample barcode and Illumina barcodes. Two successive PCR steps introduced TruSeq adapter sequences along with Illumina sample barcodes. The TCR alpha and beta cDNA libraries were sequenced on the Illumina HiSeq platform using custom primers. The paper's data handling went like this. Raw reads were processed with MiGEC to extract unique molecular identifiers, and MiXCR was used to determine CDR3 positions. Recombination models were inferred per individual with the repgenHMM and IGoR tools using an EM algorithm. The analysis of shared clonotypes was done with the tcR package in R, with sharing normalized by the product of cloneset sizes. To study raw recombination without the effects of thymic and clonal selection, out-of-frame nonproductive sequences were analyzed. Through fastp at Q25 and MiXCR, TCRdb rebuilt clones from the public reads, retaining in-frame beta chains. Entries that share a CDR3 protein sequence are merged under the most common genes and DNA. TCRdb's processing, not the authors' own work, is the source of the V and J calls. A total of 510,000 or so distinct CDR3 sequences appear in this sample, 12% to 15% of them only once. The ten largest make up around 0.4% of the sample.

This sample also belongs to another study, concerning yellow fever vaccine responses in identical twins. As the second study states: The authors reported that the T cell response to vaccination in identical twins appeared partly convergent and partly personalized. In the study, vaccine-responding T cell clones were precisely tracked in identical twins.

The specimen was CD4+ T cells sorted from blood. This TCR derives from a young woman in good health. The rearrangement combines TRBV15 with TRBJ1-2; 10 bases in the middle match TRBD1. Here the CDR3 is given as CATSVGQGLLQHGSRGYTF. The nucleotide sequence reads as follows: TGTGCCACCAGCGTGGGACAGGGGCTTCTACAACATGGGTCTCGTGGCTACACCTTC.